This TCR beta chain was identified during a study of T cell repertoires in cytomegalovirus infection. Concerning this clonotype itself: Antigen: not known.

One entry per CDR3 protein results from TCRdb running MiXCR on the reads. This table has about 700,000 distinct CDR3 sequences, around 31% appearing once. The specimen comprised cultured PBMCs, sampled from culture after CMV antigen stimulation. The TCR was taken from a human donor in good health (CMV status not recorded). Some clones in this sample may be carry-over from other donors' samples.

The CDR3 DNA is TGTGCCAGCAGCGAACAGGCTTACACAGATACGCAGTATTTT. Protein product: CASSEQAYTDTQYF. The chain recombines TRBV5-4 with TRBJ2-3; weak D call: TRBD1 (5 bases). This CDR3 contains 14 residues. CDR1 and CDR2 from the germline V gene are SGHNT and YYREEE (reference sequence). Trimming took 4 bases from V and 2 from J, leaving 11 bases between them. The whole variable domain, filled in from reference TRBV5-4 and TRBJ2-3, reads ETGVTQSPTHLIKTRGQQVTLRCSSQSGHNTVSWYQQALGQGPQFIFQYYREEENGRGNFPPRFSGLQFPNYSSELNVNALELDDSALYLCASSEQAYTDTQYFGPGTRLTVL.